These T cell receptor beta chains were read from a single sample in a study of Graves' ophthalmopathy and Graves' hyperthyroidism. TCRdb independently ran MiXCR on the multiplex PCR reads; one entry per CDR3 protein. The sample lists roughly 700,000 distinct CDR3 sequences; approximately 40% were seen once. Sequencing used peripheral blood. These receptors all come from an adult man with Graves' ophthalmopathy. The CDR3 runs from the conserved cysteine through the conserved F or W. D genes are given only for firm matches. The size of a clone is reported for some rows only, either as once, few or many, or as a class for expanded clones.

>TRBV7-8|TRBD2|TRBJ2-2|-
TGTGCCAGCAGCCCTACGCGGGTTGGACTAGCGGGGGGCGGGGAGCTGTTTTTT
CASSPTRVGLAGGGELFF
>TRBV9|-|TRBJ1-6|-
TGTGCCAGCAGCGTAGATGCTCCACCCCTCCACTTT
CASSVDAPPLHF
>TRBV7-3|-|TRBJ2-7|-
TGTGCCAGCAGCTTAAGCAGTTACGTAGACGAGCAGTACTTC
CASSLSSYVDEQYF
>TRBV5-4|-|TRBJ2-7|many
TGTGCCGACTCTTGGGGGGCAGGAGAGCAGTACTTC
CADSWGAGEQYF
>TRBV19|TRBD1|TRBJ1-6|once
TGTGCCAGTAGGACCCCCGGTGGACAGGGATATTCACCCCTCCACTTT
CASRTPGGQGYSPLHF
>TRBV10-2|-|TRBJ2-7|-
TGCGCCAGCAGTGCTACGGGACACTCCCACGAGCAGTACTTC
CASSATGHSHEQYF
>TRBV15|TRBD1|TRBJ1-2|-
TGTGCCACCAGCAGAGGGACAGGGGTGGACTATGGCTACACCTTC
CATSRGTGVDYGYTF
>TRBV30|-|TRBJ1-1|-
TGTGCCTGGAGTGTCCTGAACACTGAAGCTTTCTTT
CAWSVLNTEAFF
>TRBV6-5|-|TRBJ1-1|-
TGTGCCAGCAGTTACGGGCCCAGGAGCACTGAAGCTTTCTTT
CASSYGPRSTEAFF
>TRBV2|-|TRBJ2-2|-
TGTGCCAGCAGTGTGGGTCCGACCGGGGAGCTGTTTTTT
CASSVGPTGELFF
>TRBV20-1|-|TRBJ1-1|-
TGCAGTGCTAGAGGCGAGAAGGGTGACACTGAAGCTTTCTTT
CSARGEKGDTEAFF
>TRBV20-1|TRBD1|TRBJ2-7|-
TGCAGTGCTTTCACGACAGGGGGCGAGGAGGAGCAGTACTTC
CSAFTTGGEEEQYF
>TRBV10-3|-|TRBJ2-7|many
TGTGCCATCAGTGGACAGGCCTCCTACGAGCAGTACTTC
CAISGQASYEQYF
>TRBV20-1|-|TRBJ2-7|few
TGCAGTGCCCTGGGACGAGTGCAGCAGTACTTC
CSALGRVQQYF
>TRBV24-1|TRBD1|TRBJ1-6|many
TGTGCCACCAGTGATCGCAGACAGGGCGATAATTCACCCCTCCACTTT
CATSDRRQGDNSPLHF
>TRBV5-4|TRBD1|TRBJ1-2|-
TGTGCCAGCAGCGTTGAAACCCCGGGACAGGGAAACACCTTC
CASSVETPGQGNTF
>TRBV29-1|TRBD1|TRBJ1-4|-
TGCAGCGTTGAAGGAGGACAGGGACAACTTGGAAAACTGTTTTTT
CSVEGGQGQLGKLFF
>TRBV11-2|-|TRBJ1-6|few
TGTGCCAGCAGCCCTAGCGAGACACTTTCAAGGCCCCTCCACTTT
CASSPSETLSRPLHF
>TRBV2|-|TRBJ1-1|many
TGTGCCAGCAGTGCTCGTCGGGCCGACTCAGCGGGAGCTTTCTTT
CASSARRADSAGAFF
>TRBV5-1|-|TRBJ1-5|-
TGCGCCAGCAGCTTGAATGACGGTAGCAATCAGCCCCAGCATTTT
CASSLNDGSNQPQHF
>TRBV7-9|-|TRBJ1-1|many
TGTGCCAGCAGCGTAACTAGCCCGAACACTGAAGCTTTCTTT
CASSVTSPNTEAFF
>TRBV15|-|TRBJ1-1|many
TGTGCCACCAGCAGAGGTCCCCTCCGCGGGATGAACACTGAAGCTTTCTTT
CATSRGPLRGMNTEAFF
>TRBV29-1|TRBD1|TRBJ2-5|many
TGCAGCGTTGGGTTCGGGACAGGGATTGAGACCCAGTACTTC
CSVGFGTGIETQYF
>TRBV10-2|TRBD1|TRBJ1-2|-
TGCGCCAGCAGTGAGGGGAGGGGGCAGGTGTATGGCTACACCTTC
CASSEGRGQVYGYTF
>TRBV30|-|TRBJ1-6|-
TGTGCCTGGAGGGGAAGAAATTCACCCCTCCACTTT
CAWRGRNSPLHF
>TRBV2|-|TRBJ1-2|-
TGTGCCAGCAGTGATTCCCAGGGAATAAACTATGGCTACACCTTC
CASSDSQGINYGYTF
>TRBV18|-|TRBJ1-4|-
TGTGCCAGCTCACCACAGCAGGATGAAAAACTGTTTTTT
CASSPQQDEKLFF